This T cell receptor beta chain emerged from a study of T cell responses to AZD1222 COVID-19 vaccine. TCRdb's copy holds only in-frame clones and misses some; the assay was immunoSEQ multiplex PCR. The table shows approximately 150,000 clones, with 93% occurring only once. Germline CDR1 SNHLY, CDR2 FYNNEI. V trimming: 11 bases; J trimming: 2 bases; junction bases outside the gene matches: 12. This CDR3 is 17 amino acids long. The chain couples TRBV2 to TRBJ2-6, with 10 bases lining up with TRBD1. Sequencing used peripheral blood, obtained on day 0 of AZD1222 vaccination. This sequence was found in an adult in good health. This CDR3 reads CAGTKGQGRAGANVLTF. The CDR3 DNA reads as TGTGCCGGCACAAAGGGACAGGGGAGAGCTGGGGCCAACGTCCTGACTTTC.